This T cell receptor (beta chain) derives from a study of CD8 T cells in Susac syndrome. Trimming pared 3 bases from V and 4 bases from J, leaving 10 bases between. Germline CDR1 reads DFQATT; CDR2 reads SNEGSKA (reference sequence). The CDR3 spans 12 residues. The RNA, about 0.45 to 1 ug, was put through reverse transcription using random hexamers. Amplification of the TCR beta CDR3 was carried out by immunoSEQ multiplex PCR, which spanned a total of 54 Vbeta and 13 Jbeta segments. TCRdb used MiXCR to reprocess the immunoSEQ multiplex PCR reads, holding one entry per CDR3 protein. The table shows approximately 210,000 distinct CDR3 sequences, with approximately 95% occurring only once.

This receptor was identified in a human donor with multiple sclerosis. The gene calls are TRBV20-1 and TRBJ2-7; tentatively, D is TRBD1 (6 bases). What was sequenced was CD4+ T cells from PBMCs. The CDR3 spells CSASNRAYEQYF. The CDR3 DNA follows: TGCAGTGCTAGCAACAGGGCGTACGAGCAGTACTTC.